This record concerns one TCR beta chain sequence. The V gene's germline CDR1 is DFQATT and CDR2 SNEGSKA (reference sequence). CDR3 length equals 15 residues. The germline V and J ends were trimmed by 5 bases and 6 bases, with 17 bases remaining between them. The entry originates in a study of T cells after yellow fever vaccination. Generation of TCR cDNA used 5'RACE template switching (which added a universal primer site and UMIs). TCRdb independently ran MiXCR on the 5' RACE reads; one entry per CDR3 protein. This sample has roughly 340,000 distinct CDR3 sequences, with 8.7% found just once. Sequenced material: PBMCs, taken on the day of the first yellow fever vaccination. This receptor was obtained from a man between 18 and 35 years old who received the YFV17D yellow fever vaccine. This chain uses TRBV20-1 with TRBJ1-6; D is uncertain. Here the CDR3 DNA reads TGCAGTGCTGGAAACCCCGGAACGCCTAATTCACCCCTCCACTTT. Its translation is CSAGNPGTPNSPLHF.